This T cell receptor (beta chain) was captured in a study of blood T cell repertoires in COVID-19. The wider study: Acute and convalescent COVID-19 samples came from the United States, Italy and Spain. Sources were T cells, B-cell-depleted T cells, or PBMCs; the material itself was cDNA or gDNA.

The CDR3 loop spans 14 amino acids. V dropped 6 bases and J dropped 5; count of bases not matched to a gene: 5. Germline CDR1 LGHNT, CDR2 FRNRAP. Methods used by the authors: Reference gene primer amplification gave estimated nucleated cell counts. Clones were read by immunoSEQ multiplex PCR, and TCRdb kept only the in-frame ones, dropping some. V, J and clone size reflect that table, while D and trimming were determined from the DNA. The sample holds about 240,000 clones, around 83% seen once. This chain uses TRBV12-5 with TRBJ1-5, with TRBD1 matching over 9 bases. This clonotype was obtained from an elderly woman with acute or convalescent COVID-19. The sequencing input was peripheral blood. The CDR3 DNA sequence: TGTGCTAGTGGGGACAGGGGATATCATCAGCCCCAGCATTTT. Its translation is CASGDRGYHQPQHF.